This passage covers 20 T cell receptor beta chains from one sample sequenced in a study of T cell clonality in common variable immunodeficiency. This table comes from immunoSEQ multiplex PCR, and its TCRdb copy is limited to in-frame clones, with some not included. The sample contains 45,000 to 60,000 clones, none of them singletons. Sequencing used peripheral blood mononuclear cells. Source of these receptors: a person aged 18 to 70 in good health.

This clone has a count of ten or more. The CDR3 end lies 3 residues beyond the end of the read and is filled in from the germline J gene. The rearrangement joins TRBV15 to TRBJ1-5, with D maybe TRBD1 (6 bases). In germline, CDR1 is LNHNV, CDR2 YYDKDF (reference sequence). The CDR3 is 15 residues long. Trimming removed 0 bases from V and 3 bases from J, with 9 bases in between. CDR3 residues: CATSRDKGVNQPQHF. CDR3 DNA, as far as it was read: TGTGCCACCAGCAGAGACAAGGGGGTCAATCAGCCC.

This clone was observed many times. The read terminates 3 residues ahead of where the CDR3 ends, so the germline J gene completes it. The chain joins TRBV2 to TRBJ1-5; 9 bases are a match to TRBD1. The CDR3 has 18 residues. The trim removed 4 bases at V and 1 base at J, leaving 11 bases unmatched. The germline V gene encodes CDR1 SNHLY and CDR2 FYNNEI. CDR3 loop: CASSVRTGELGSNQPQHF. Incomplete CDR3 DNA: TGTGCCAGCAGTGTTAGGACAGGGGAGCTTGGGAGCAATCAGCCC.

At least ten counts were recorded for this clone. The CDR3 is cut off 3 residues early in the read; its end comes from the germline J gene. The chain is built from TRBV7-2 and TRBJ2-7; 11 bases align to TRBD2. V was pared by 3 bases and J by 1 base, with 2 bases of the junction left unmatched. CDR1 and CDR2 from the germline V gene are SGHTA and FQGNSA. This CDR3 is built from 15 residues. The part of the CDR3 DNA that was read is TGTGCCAGCAGCTTTAGCGGGGGGGGTTCCTACGAG. Residues: CASSFSGGGSYE. The full CDR3 sequence reads CASSFSGGGSYEQYF.

This clone was observed at least ten times. The read terminates 3 residues ahead of where the CDR3 ends, so the germline J gene completes it. Other DNA sequences within the sample encode an identical CDR3. The chain recombines TRBV5-1 with TRBJ1-3, with 7 bases that match TRBD1. This CDR3 comprises 14 residues. The V segment lost 7 bases and the J segment 4 bases; nucleotides outside the gene matches: 8. Per germline, CDR1 SGHRS and CDR2 YFSETQ. CDR3: CASARDSRGNTIYF. CDR3 DNA, as far as it was read: TGCGCCAGCGCAAGGGACAGCCGCGGAAACACC.

This clone occurred many times. The read gets to within 3 residues of the CDR3 end, and the germline J gene fills in the rest. The gene calls are TRBV19 and TRBJ2-5, with a weak D call TRBD2 (5 bases). Germline CDR1 reads LNHDA; CDR2 reads SQIVND (reference sequence). This CDR3 is 12 amino acids long. Trimming left V 10 bases short and J 7 bases short, with 16 bases between. Partial CDR3 DNA: TGTGCCACGGGTACATTCCGGGGGACC. This codes for CATGTFRGT. The CDR3 in full is CATGTFRGTQYF.

This CDR3 is CASSPPSTEAFF. The DNA read from the CDR3 is TGTGCCAGCAGCCCCCCGTCCACTGAA. The chain employs TRBV7-9 and TRBJ1-1; no clear D gene. With the read ending 3 residues before the CDR3 end, the germline J gene is used to fill in that end. Per germline, CDR1 SEHNR and CDR2 FQNEAQ (reference sequence). V lost 5 bases and J 4 bases, leaving 8 bases between the germline ends. CDR3 length: 12 amino acids.

CDR3 sequence reads: CASSRMAGVNSPLFF. CDR3 DNA (partial): TGTGCCAGCAGCCGAATGGCAGGGGTTAATTCACCA. This sequence joins TRBV13 and TRBJ1-4, with a tentative D call TRBD1 (6 bases). From the germline J gene comes the end of the CDR3, since the read stops 3 residues before it. CDR1 and CDR2 from the germline V gene are PRHDT and FYEKMQ (reference sequence). This CDR3 comprises 15 residues.

This clone appeared many times. Coverage ceases 3 residues before the CDR3 finishes, and the germline J gene fills in the end. The rearrangement uses TRBV2 and TRBJ2-3; D may be TRBD2 (5 bases). The CDR3 sequence is 16 residues long. V was cut by 6 bases and J by 0 bases, with 16 bases left in between. Germline V gene data show CDR1 as SNHLY and CDR2 as FYNNEI. This chain's CDR3 is CASSPFAGSSTDTQYF. The sequenced part of the CDR3 DNA is TGTGCCAGCAGCCCCTTTGCGGGTTCTAGCACAGATACG.

This clone has just a few counts. The read ends 3 residues early relative to the CDR3; the germline J gene fills the gap. The rearrangement joins TRBV20-1 to TRBJ1-4, with 8 bases matching TRBD1. Germline V gene data show CDR1 as DFQATT and CDR2 as SNEGSKA (reference sequence). CDR3 length: 13 amino acids. The junction had 7 bases not matched to a gene; V was cut back by 5 bases and J by 8 bases. CDR3 DNA, as far as it was read: TGCAGTGCTGCCAGGGGGCAACCGGAAAAA. It encodes CSAARGQPEK. Given in full, the CDR3 is CSAARGQPEKLFF.

As regards this clone: Read coverage stops 3 residues before the CDR3 terminus; the germline J gene supplies the remainder. The chain links TRBV5-1 to TRBJ2-3; 9 bases are shared with TRBD1. The CDR3 is 14 amino acids. CDR1 SGHRS and CDR2 YFSETQ come from the germline V gene. CDR3 residues: CASSLGDRAETQYF. Incomplete CDR3 DNA: TGCGCCAGCAGCTTGGGGGACAGGGCGGAGACG.

This clone was observed at least ten times. Read data end 3 residues before the CDR3 end; the end is taken from the germline J gene. This sequence joins TRBV5-1 and TRBJ2-2; D is uncertain. The V end lost 0 bases, the J end lost 2 bases, and 8 bases lay between the germline ends. The CDR3 runs to 15 residues. CDR1 is SGHRS and CDR2 is YFSETQ in the germline V gene. The DNA read from the CDR3 is TGCGCCAGCAGCTTGGCCCCAACAAACACCGGGGAG. Its translation: CASSLAPTNTGE. The whole CDR3 reads CASSLAPTNTGELFF.

This clone was seen ten or more times. The observed sequence ends 3 residues before the CDR3 terminus, with the missing tail filled in from the germline J gene. The chain links TRBV5-1 to TRBJ2-7; D is ambiguous. Germline CDR1 is SGHRS and CDR2 is YFSETQ. The CDR3 loop spans 13 amino acids. V lost 0 bases and J 4 bases, leaving 8 bases between the germline ends. The CDR3 sequence is CASSLGAFYEQYF. Incomplete CDR3 DNA: TGCGCCAGCAGCTTGGGGGCTTTTTACGAG.

This clone was picked up a small number of times. The CDR3 is cut off 3 residues early in the read; its end comes from the germline J gene. The chain uses TRBV7-2 and TRBJ2-5; D is perhaps TRBD2 (5 bases). CDR1 and CDR2 (germline): SGHTA, FQGNSA. The V gene lost 1 base and the J gene lost 5 bases, with 14 bases spanning the gap. This CDR3 has 15 residues. The CDR3 loop is CASSLVSSPGETQYF. The DNA read from the CDR3 is TGTGCCAGCAGCTTAGTTTCCTCCCCGGGGGAGACC.

At least ten counts were recorded for this clone. Coverage ceases 3 residues before the CDR3 finishes, and the germline J gene fills in the end. V and J are TRBV12-5 and TRBJ2-7; 7 bases map to TRBD1. The length of the CDR3 is 14 residues. V dropped 1 base and J dropped 3; count of bases not matched to a gene: 3. Germline loops: CDR1 LGHNT, CDR2 FRNRAP. CDR3 DNA, as far as it was read: TGTGCTAGTGGTTTGGGAACAGGGGACTACGAG. This codes for CASGLGTGDYE. The whole CDR3 sequence is CASGLGTGDYEQYF.

This clone was seen many times. The CDR3 protein is CASSFWRGRETQYF. The part of the CDR3 DNA that was read is TGTGCCAGCAGCTTTTGGAGGGGCCGAGAGACC. This sequence joins TRBV7-9 and TRBJ2-5, with D maybe TRBD2 (6 bases). From the germline J gene comes the end of the CDR3, since the read stops 3 residues before it. V was cut by 3 bases and J by 4 bases, with 12 bases left in between. The germline gives CDR1 SEHNR, CDR2 FQNEAQ (reference sequence). The CDR3 consists of 14 residues.

Turning to this clone: Sequencing ends 3 residues short of the CDR3 end; the germline J gene provides the rest. The chain recombines TRBV7-9 with TRBJ1-2, with TRBD1 matching 10 bases. CDR1 SEHNR and CDR2 FQNEAQ come from the germline V gene (reference sequence). The CDR3 sequence is 14 residues long. This CDR3 is CASSLGQGAWDYTF. The CDR3 DNA, read in part, is TGTGCCAGCAGCTTAGGACAGGGGGCTTGGGAC.

This clone was recorded at least ten times. With the read ending 3 residues before the CDR3 end, the germline J gene is used to fill in that end. The J gene is TRBJ1-1, the V gene TRBV18; 9 bases match TRBD1. This CDR3 has 12 amino acids. In germline, CDR1 is KGHSH, CDR2 LQKENI. The CDR3 here is CASSTGGTKAFF. The CDR3 bases that were read are TGTGCCAGCTCGACAGGGGGAACTAAA.

This clone was observed at least ten times. The read stops 3 residues short of the end of the CDR3; the missing end is completed from the germline J gene. J is TRBJ2-1 and V is TRBV12-3 or TRBV12-4; D unclear. This CDR3 is built from 15 residues. V lost 2 bases and J 0 bases, leaving 8 bases between the germline ends. CDR3 DNA, as far as it was read: TGTGCCAGCAGTTTACGAGGCCGCTCCTACAATGAG. Its translation is CASSLRGRSYNE. The full-length CDR3 reads as CASSLRGRSYNEQFF.

In its sample, this clone was seen many times. The CDR3 end falls 3 residues outside the read, so it is completed with the germline J gene. The chain recombines TRBV15 with TRBJ2-3; 11 bases agree with TRBD2. The V gene's germline CDR1 is LNHNV and CDR2 YYDKDF (reference sequence). The CDR3 is made up of 17 amino acids. V shed 1 base, J shed 6 bases, and the junction held 9 bases outside the gene matches. The CDR3 bases that were read are TGTGCCACCAGCAGAGTGGATAGCGGGGGGGGGAGGGATACG. Its protein product is CATSRVDSGGGRDT. The whole CDR3 protein is CATSRVDSGGGRDTQYF.

This clone was counted ten times or more. The sequence runs out 3 residues before the end of the CDR3; the remainder is reconstructed from the germline J gene. The genes are TRBV6-2 or TRBV6-3 and TRBJ2-4; tentatively, D is TRBD2 (5 bases). Germline CDR1 is MNHEY and CDR2 is SVGEGT. V lost 3 bases and J lost 9, with 12 bases in between. This CDR3 has 13 residues. The CDR3 here is CASSYEGPGIQYF. The covered CDR3 bases are TGTGCCAGCAGTTATGAGGGCCCTGGCATT.